This T cell receptor (beta chain) is from a study of cytomegalovirus exposure and HLA in healthy donors. Study summary: A previous analysis identified around 120 million unique TCR beta sequences derived from some 170 million T cells. Unique TCRs numbering some 80 million, obtained from HLA-typed donors, made up an early data release.

Healthy donors of bone marrow made up the group. 60 Vbeta and 13 Jbeta primers were used in PCR. The table came from immunoSEQ multiplex PCR; TCRdb's copy has only in-frame clones and leaves some out. The sample table includes about 64,000 clones. CDR1 and CDR2 from the germline V gene are MGHRA and YSYEKL. The V and J ends lost 1 base and 2 bases respectively, with 12 bases between them. CDR3 length: 15 amino acids. The chain couples TRBV4-1 to TRBJ2-7, with D tentatively TRBD1 (6 bases). The TCR originated in a young woman in good health and CMV-seronegative. The sample taken for sequencing was PBMCs. In DNA form, the CDR3 reads TGCGCCAGCAGCCAAGCGGACAGCTTTGCCTACGAGCAGTACTTC. Protein: CASSQADSFAYEQYF.